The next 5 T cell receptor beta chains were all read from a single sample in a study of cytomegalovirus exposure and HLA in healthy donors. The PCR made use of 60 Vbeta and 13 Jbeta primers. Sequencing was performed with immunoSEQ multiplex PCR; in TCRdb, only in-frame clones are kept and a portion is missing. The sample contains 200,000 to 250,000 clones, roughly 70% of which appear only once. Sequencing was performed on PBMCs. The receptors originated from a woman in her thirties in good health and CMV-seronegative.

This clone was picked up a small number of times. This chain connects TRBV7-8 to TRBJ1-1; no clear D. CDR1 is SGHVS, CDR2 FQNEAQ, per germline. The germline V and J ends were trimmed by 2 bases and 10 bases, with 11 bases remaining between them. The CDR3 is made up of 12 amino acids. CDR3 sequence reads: CASSLRETLAFF. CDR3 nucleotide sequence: TGTGCCAGCAGCTTAAGGGAGACACTAGCTTTCTTT.

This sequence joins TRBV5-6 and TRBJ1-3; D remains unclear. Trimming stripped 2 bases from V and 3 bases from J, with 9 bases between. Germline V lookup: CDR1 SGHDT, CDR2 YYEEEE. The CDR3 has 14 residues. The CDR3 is CASSLSGYGNTIYF. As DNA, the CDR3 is TGTGCCAGCAGCTTATCCGGGTATGGAAACACCATATATTTT.

In DNA form, the CDR3 reads TGTGCCAGCAGTTACTCGAACACCTACAATGAGCAGTTCTTC. This codes for CASSYSNTYNEQFF. The J gene is TRBJ2-1, the V gene TRBV6-6; D unclear. CDR1 is MNHNY, CDR2 SVGAGI, per germline (reference sequence). V was pared by 0 bases and J by 2 bases, with 5 bases between. The CDR3 spans 14 residues.

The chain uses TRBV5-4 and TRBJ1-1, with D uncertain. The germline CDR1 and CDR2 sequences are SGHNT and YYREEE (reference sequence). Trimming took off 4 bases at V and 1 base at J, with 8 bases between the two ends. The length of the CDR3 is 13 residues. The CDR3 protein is CASSPSGNTEAFF. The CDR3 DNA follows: TGTGCCAGCAGCCCCTCAGGGAACACTGAAGCTTTCTTT.

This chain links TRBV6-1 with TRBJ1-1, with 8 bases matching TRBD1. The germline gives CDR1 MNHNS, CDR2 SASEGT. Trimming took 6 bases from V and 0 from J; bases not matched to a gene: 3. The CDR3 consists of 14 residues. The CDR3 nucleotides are TGTGCCAGCAGCAGGGGGCGGGTGAACACTGAAGCTTTCTTT. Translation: CASSRGRVNTEAFF.